The 17 T cell receptor beta chains in this list originate from one sample, sequenced in a study of OX40 agonist ivuxolimab in advanced cancers. The table came from immunoSEQ multiplex PCR; TCRdb's copy has only in-frame clones and leaves some out. The repertoire holds under 50,000 clones, approximately 79% seen once, with 6.5% to 9% in the top ten. The specimen comprised CD4+ or CD8+ T cells sorted from blood, sampled in a trial of the OX40 agonist ivuxolimab. The receptors here all came from an adult with an advanced solid tumor such as melanoma, head and neck, liver or kidney cancer.

The chain joins TRBV6-5 to TRBJ2-5; D may be TRBD1 (5 bases). The J call is doubtful: the DNA matches TRBJ2-7 better. The germline gives CDR1 MNHEY, CDR2 SVGAGI. There are 16 residues in the CDR3. CDR3 sequence reads: CASSYSSQGYTYEQYF. The CDR3 nucleotides read TGTGCCAGCAGTTACTCTAGTCAGGGATACACCTACGAGCAGTACTTC.

The gene calls are TRBV6-1 and TRBJ2-7, with TRBD1 matching 8 bases. Trimming removed 2 bases from V and 0 bases from J; junction bases left unmatched: 3. The CDR3 extends over 15 amino acids. Germline V lookup: CDR1 MNHNS, CDR2 SASEGT. The CDR3 DNA sequence: TGTGCCAGCAGTGAATACAGGGGGAGCTCCTACGAGCAGTACTTC. It encodes CASSEYRGSSYEQYF.

The chain couples TRBV21-1 to TRBJ1-5. TRBV21-1 is assigned pseudogene status. The CDR3 covers 13 residues. The CDR3 here is CASSEKGVQPQHF. Written as DNA, the CDR3 is TGTGCCAGCAGTGAAAAAGGCGTTCAGCCCCAGCATTTT.

V gene TRBV10-1 combines with J gene TRBJ2-3; 9 bases fit TRBD2. The V and J ends lost 0 bases and 5 bases, in that order; junction bases with no gene match: 6. This CDR3 has 16 residues. Germline CDR1 is WNHNN and CDR2 is SYGVQD (reference sequence). CDR3 amino acids: CASSESLAGKGDTQYF. In DNA form, the CDR3 reads TGCGCCAGCAGTGAGTCCCTAGCGGGAAAGGGAGATACGCAGTATTTT.

This clone appeared once. V usage is TRBV30 and J usage is TRBJ2-5; TRBD1 agrees at 12 bases. The end of the DNA aligns better with TRBJ2-7, so the J call may be wrong. This CDR3 is built from 14 residues. Per germline, CDR1 GTSNPN and CDR2 SVGIG (reference sequence). The CDR3 region is CAWNRDRGQYEQYF. CDR3 nucleotide sequence: TGTGCCTGGAACCGGGACAGGGGGCAGTACGAGCAGTACTTC.

V usage is TRBV7-7 and J usage is TRBJ1-1; tentatively, D is TRBD1 (5 bases). The CDR3 sequence is 13 residues long. V shed 5 bases and J shed 1 base, with 8 bases lying between them. Germline CDR1 reads SSHAT; CDR2 reads FNYEAQ (reference sequence). As DNA, the CDR3 is TGTGCCAGCAGCCTAGACAGGAACACTGAAGCTTTCTTT. This gives the protein CASSLDRNTEAFF.

The chain joins TRBV18 to TRBJ2-7; D might be TRBD1 (6 bases). The CDR3 loop spans 12 amino acids. Per germline, CDR1 KGHSH and CDR2 LQKENI. V dropped 5 bases and J dropped 2 bases, with 7 bases sitting between them. The DNA of the CDR3 is TGTGCCAGCTCAGGGGGCCCCTACGAGCAGTACTTC. Its translation is CASSGGPYEQYF.

This clone was recorded a few times. The chain links TRBV9 to TRBJ2-2; 10 nucleotides match TRBD2. Germline values: CDR1 SGDLS, CDR2 YYNGEE. The V segment lost 3 bases and the J segment 5 bases; nucleotides outside the gene matches: 10. This CDR3 spans 17 amino acids. CDR3 bases: TGTGCCAGCAGCGGATCTAGCGGGAGAACAGTTACCGGGGAGCTGTTTTTT. Translated: CASSGSSGRTVTGELFF.

This chain connects TRBV10-3 to TRBJ1-5; tentative D call: TRBD1 (5 bases). Trimming shortened V by 2 bases and J by 1 base, and 9 bases separated the two germline ends. The germline V gene has CDR1 ENHRY and CDR2 SYGVKD. The length of the CDR3 is 15 residues. CDR3 sequence (DNA): TGTGCCATCAGTGAGAGGGGCTCAAGCAATCAGCCCCAGCATTTT. It yields the protein CAISERGSSNQPQHF.

This chain links TRBV19 with TRBJ1-5; D is uncertain. The CDR3 consists of 16 residues. In germline, CDR1 is LNHDA, CDR2 SQIVND (reference sequence). V was pared by 1 base and J by 0 bases, with 10 bases between. The CDR3 DNA reads TGTGCCAGTAGTATAGGGGAGGGATATAGCAATCAGCCCCAGCATTTT. Residues: CASSIGEGYSNQPQHF.

This chain uses TRBV5-4 with TRBJ1-5; a possible D gene is TRBD1 (5 bases). The germline V gene has CDR1 SGHNT and CDR2 YYREEE (reference sequence). V lost 2 bases and J 5 bases, leaving 8 bases between the germline ends. This CDR3 region has 13 residues. The DNA of the CDR3 is TGTGCCAGCAGCTTAGGCAGGGATCAGCCCCAGCATTTT. Amino acids: CASSLGRDQPQHF.

This clone was picked up one time. The chain couples TRBV7-8 to TRBJ2-7; 15 bases match TRBD2. The CDR3 sequence is 17 residues long. Germline V gene lookup returns CDR1 SGHVS and CDR2 FQNEAQ. V dropped 6 bases and J dropped 4; count of bases not matched to a gene: 10. The CDR3: CASSLWTSGRVGYEQYF. CDR3 DNA sequence: TGTGCCAGCAGTTTATGGACTAGCGGGAGGGTCGGATACGAGCAGTACTTC.

This clone was detected once. This sequence joins TRBV5-1 and TRBJ2-1; 8 bases are shared with TRBD2. In germline, CDR1 is SGHRS, CDR2 YFSETQ. V lost 4 bases and J lost 5; bases outside the gene matches: 5. CDR3 length equals 14 residues. CDR3 in amino acids: CASSQIAGNNEQFF. CDR3 DNA: TGCGCCAGCAGCCAGATAGCGGGAAACAATGAGCAGTTCTTC. Supplemented by reference TRBV5-1 and TRBJ2-1, the full variable domain reads KAGVTQTPRYLIKTRGQQVTLSCSPISGHRSVSWYQQTPGQGLQFLFEYFSETQRNKGNFPGRFSGRQFSNSRSEMNVSTLELGDSALYLCASSQIAGNNEQFFGPGTRLTVL.

This clone was recorded a few times. V gene TRBV5-6 combines with J gene TRBJ2-5; D is perhaps TRBD1 (6 bases). CDR1 and CDR2 from the germline V gene are SGHDT and YYEEEE. V shed 6 bases and J shed 4 bases, with 10 bases lying between them. There are 12 residues in the CDR3. The DNA for the CDR3 is TGTGCCAGCAACCACAGGGTAGAGACCCAGTACTTC. Translated: CASNHRVETQYF. Based on the CDR3 plus reference TRBV5-6 and TRBJ2-5, the full variable domain is DAGVTQSPTHLIKTRGQQVTLRCSPKSGHDTVSWYQQALGQGPQFIFQYYEEEERQRGNFPDRFSGHQFPNYSSELNVNALLLGDSALYLCASNHRVETQYFGPGTRLLVL.

The genes are TRBV5-6 and TRBJ1-1, with TRBD1 identical over 8 bases. The CDR3 consists of 16 residues. V lost 6 bases and J lost 1; bases outside the gene matches: 11. The germline V gene encodes CDR1 SGHDT and CDR2 YYEEEE. Here the CDR3 reads CASTLLPGTGNTEAFF. In DNA, the CDR3 is TGTGCCAGCACCTTACTCCCCGGGACAGGGAACACTGAAGCTTTCTTT.

This sequence joins TRBV19 and TRBJ2-3; D is unclear. Trimming removed 3 bases at V and 4 bases at J, with 14 bases between. CDR1 LNHDA and CDR2 SQIVND come from the germline V gene (reference sequence). CDR3 length: 15 amino acids. CDR3: CASSISPGLSDTQYF. In nucleotides, the CDR3 is TGTGCCAGTAGTATTTCCCCCGGGCTCTCAGATACGCAGTATTTT.

This clone was detected once. The chain combines TRBV9 with TRBJ2-1; 9 positions agree with TRBD2. The CDR3 is 18 amino acids. CDR1 SGDLS and CDR2 YYNGEE come from the germline V gene. V shed 1 base, J shed 0 bases, and the junction held 8 bases outside the gene matches. The CDR3 sequence: CASSVSLAGFSSYNEQFF. In nucleotides, the CDR3 is TGTGCCAGCAGCGTATCCCTAGCGGGATTCAGCTCCTACAATGAGCAGTTCTTC.